Listed below are T cell receptor beta chains from one sample, sequenced in a study of blood T cell repertoires in COVID-19. TCRdb's copy holds only in-frame clones and misses some; the assay was immunoSEQ multiplex PCR. The repertoire holds about 220,000 clones, over 65% seen once, with 3% to 4% in the top ten. Sequencing used PBMCs or T cells enriched from blood (not recorded which). All receptors come from a woman aged 55 to 70 who had recovered from COVID-19. The CDR3 runs from the conserved cysteine through the conserved F or W. A D gene is named only where the DNA matches it firmly. Only part of the rows carry a size: once, few, many, or a class if the clone is expanded.

V: TRBV9; size: few; J: TRBJ2-1; D: -; CDR3: CASSVGGQSSYNEQFF; DNA: TGTGCCAGCAGCGTAGGCGGGCAGAGCTCCTACAATGAGCAGTTCTTC
V: TRBV7-2; size: -; J: TRBJ2-1; D: TRBD1; CDR3: CASSNGDSYNEQFF; DNA: TGTGCCAGCAGCAACGGGGACAGCTACAATGAGCAGTTCTTC
V: TRBV14; size: -; J: TRBJ1-3; D: -; CDR3: CASSQGHGSGNTIYF; DNA: TGTGCCAGCAGCCAAGGTCACGGCTCTGGAAACACCATATATTTT
V: TRBV11-2; size: -; J: TRBJ1-3; D: -; CDR3: CASSFRGQSSGNTIYF; DNA: TGTGCCAGCAGCTTCCGAGGACAGAGCTCTGGAAACACCATATATTTT
V: TRBV11-2; size: -; J: TRBJ1-5; D: -; CDR3: CASSPGGHQLQHF; DNA: TGTGCCAGCAGCCCCGGGGGTCACCAGCTCCAGCATTTT
V: TRBV6-2/TRBV6-3; size: -; J: TRBJ1-1; D: -; CDR3: CASSSAGGGAGGTEAFF; DNA: TGTGCCAGCAGTTCAGCAGGTGGGGGCGCCGGCGGCACTGAAGCTTTCTTT
V: TRBV7-9; size: -; J: TRBJ1-6; D: -; CDR3: CASSLDGSFNSPLHF; DNA: TGTGCCAGCAGCTTAGACGGGAGTTTTAATTCACCCCTCCACTTT
V: TRBV6-2/TRBV6-3; size: -; J: TRBJ1-3; D: -; CDR3: CASSYNSPGSSGNTIYF; DNA: TGTGCCAGCAGTTACAATTCTCCGGGGAGCTCTGGAAACACCATATATTTT
V: TRBV5-1; size: -; J: TRBJ2-5; D: -; CDR3: CASSLEYSQETQYF; DNA: TGCGCCAGCAGCTTGGAGTACAGTCAAGAGACCCAGTACTTC
V: TRBV5-4; size: once; J: TRBJ2-1; D: TRBD2; CDR3: CASSSTSGSSYNEQFF; DNA: TGTGCCAGCAGCTCGACTAGCGGAAGCTCCTACAATGAGCAGTTCTTC
V: TRBV27; size: few; J: TRBJ1-5; D: -; CDR3: CASSTTGRGKDQPQHF; DNA: TGTGCCAGCAGCACAACCGGAAGGGGAAAGGATCAGCCCCAGCATTTT
V: TRBV4-2; size: -; J: TRBJ2-1; D: TRBD1; CDR3: CASSQVSGGTGFVNEQFF; DNA: TGTGCCAGCAGCCAAGTGTCGGGCGGGACAGGGTTTGTCAATGAGCAGTTCTTC
V: TRBV28; size: -; J: TRBJ2-1; D: -; CDR3: CASSLGGQGSYNEQFF; DNA: TGTGCCAGCAGTTTAGGCGGTCAGGGGTCCTACAATGAGCAGTTCTTC
V: TRBV5-1; size: -; J: TRBJ2-1; D: TRBD2; CDR3: CASSHRTSGGGNEQFF; DNA: TGCGCCAGCAGCCACCGGACTAGCGGGGGCGGCAATGAGCAGTTCTTC
V: TRBV11-2; size: -; J: TRBJ1-2; D: -; CDR3: CASSPSVLNYGYTF; DNA: TGTGCCAGCAGCCCCAGCGTTCTTAACTATGGCTACACCTTC
V: TRBV4-2; size: -; J: TRBJ2-4; D: -; CDR3: CASSRSRMANIQYF; DNA: TGTGCCAGCAGCCGATCGAGGATGGCAAACATTCAGTACTTC
V: TRBV5-1; size: -; J: TRBJ2-3; D: -; CDR3: CASSRADTQYF; DNA: TGCGCCAGTTCAAGAGCGGATACGCAGTATTTT
V: TRBV19; size: -; J: TRBJ2-2; D: -; CDR3: CASSVGLDTGELFF; DNA: TGTGCCAGTAGTGTGGGACTCGACACCGGGGAGCTGTTTTTT
V: TRBV5-4; size: once; J: TRBJ1-1; D: -; CDR3: CASSLQNTEAFF; DNA: TGTGCCAGCAGCTTGCAGAACACTGAAGCTTTCTTT
V: TRBV3-1/TRBV3-2; size: -; J: TRBJ1-1; D: TRBD1; CDR3: CASSHSNRGGAFF; DNA: TGTGCCAGCAGCCACTCAAACAGGGGGGGAGCTTTCTTT
V: TRBV5-1; size: -; J: TRBJ2-5; D: -; CDR3: CASSLRPGRETQYF; DNA: TGCGCCAGCAGCCTAAGGCCGGGAAGGGAGACCCAGTACTTC
V: TRBV5-1; size: -; J: TRBJ1-2; D: TRBD1; CDR3: CASSPDQGASNYGYTF; DNA: TGCGCCAGCAGCCCGGACCAGGGGGCTTCTAACTATGGCTACACCTTC
V: TRBV7-8; size: once; J: TRBJ1-2; D: -; CDR3: CASSLRAGVLYGYTF; DNA: TGTGCCAGCAGCTTAAGGGCGGGTGTGCTTTATGGCTACACCTTC
V: TRBV5-5; size: -; J: TRBJ2-5; D: -; CDR3: CASSLLQVYGETQYF; DNA: TGTGCCAGCAGCTTACTCCAGGTATATGGAGAGACCCAGTACTTC
V: TRBV2; size: -; J: TRBJ2-7; D: TRBD1; CDR3: CASSARQGYEQYF; DNA: TGTGCCAGCAGTGCCCGACAGGGCTACGAGCAGTACTTC
V: TRBV4-2; size: -; J: TRBJ2-7; D: -; CDR3: CASSHYRASYEQYF; DNA: TGTGCCAGCAGCCATTACAGGGCCTCCTACGAGCAGTACTTC
V: TRBV2; size: -; J: TRBJ2-5; D: -; CDR3: CASSEGAGWETQYF; DNA: TGTGCCAGCAGTGAAGGGGCGGGCTGGGAGACCCAGTACTTC
V: TRBV2; size: -; J: TRBJ2-3; D: -; CDR3: CASSDSDTQYF; DNA: TGTGCCAGCAGTGACTCAGATACGCAGTATTTT
V: TRBV11-2; size: -; J: TRBJ2-5; D: TRBD2; CDR3: CASSPGLGGETQYF; DNA: TGTGCCAGCAGCCCGGGACTAGGAGGGGAGACCCAGTACTTC
V: TRBV10-3; size: -; J: TRBJ2-3; D: -; CDR3: CASGGGGVDTQYF; DNA: TGTGCCTCCGGCGGGGGCGGGGTAGATACGCAGTATTTT
V: TRBV5-1; size: -; J: TRBJ2-2; D: -; CDR3: CASSGEVENTGELFF; DNA: TGCGCCAGCAGCGGGGAGGTGGAGAACACCGGGGAGCTGTTTTTT
V: TRBV23-1; size: -; J: TRBJ2-6; D: TRBD1; CDR3: CASSQLTKPIQGDGANVLTF; DNA: TGCGCCAGCAGTCAATTAACCAAACCAATACAGGGGGATGGGGCCAACGTCCTGACTTTC
V: TRBV5-4; size: -; J: TRBJ2-2; D: TRBD1; CDR3: CASSLEQGQDGELFF; DNA: TGTGCCAGCAGCCTTGAACAGGGGCAGGACGGGGAGCTGTTTTTT
V: TRBV5-1; size: -; J: TRBJ2-7; D: -; CDR3: CASSLAGGSTTYEQYF; DNA: TGCGCCAGCAGCTTGGCCGGTGGGAGTACAACCTACGAGCAGTACTTC
V: TRBV10-3; size: -; J: TRBJ1-2; D: TRBD1; CDR3: CAISEQGTYGYTF; DNA: TGTGCCATCAGTGAACAGGGGACCTATGGCTACACCTTC
V: TRBV5-6; size: few; J: TRBJ1-2; D: TRBD1; CDR3: CASSWTGGFYGYTF; DNA: TGTGCCAGCAGCTGGACAGGGGGTTTCTATGGCTACACCTTC
V: TRBV5-1; size: -; J: TRBJ1-2; D: -; CDR3: CASSLTAGPAYGYTF; DNA: TGCGCCAGCAGCTTGACGGCAGGGCCTGCCTATGGCTACACCTTC
V: TRBV5-4; size: -; J: TRBJ2-1; D: -; CDR3: CASSENSGPYNEQFF; DNA: TGTGCCAGCAGCGAAAACAGTGGCCCCTACAATGAGCAGTTCTTC
V: TRBV4-3; size: -; J: TRBJ2-3; D: TRBD2; CDR3: CASSQGGLAGAPSTDTQYF; DNA: TGCGCCAGCAGCCAAGGGGGACTAGCGGGGGCCCCTAGCACAGATACGCAGTATTTT
V: TRBV7-9; size: once; J: TRBJ1-2; D: TRBD1; CDR3: CASSLVGQPKNYGYTF; DNA: TGTGCCAGCAGCTTAGTGGGACAGCCGAAAAACTATGGCTACACCTTC
V: TRBV27; size: -; J: TRBJ2-3; D: -; CDR3: CASSLSWLTTDTQYF; DNA: TGTGCCAGCAGTTTATCTTGGCTTACCACAGATACGCAGTATTTT
V: TRBV3-1/TRBV3-2; size: few; J: TRBJ2-1; D: TRBD2; CDR3: CASSQEKLAGYLNEQFF; DNA: TGTGCCAGCAGCCAAGAGAAACTAGCGGGATACCTCAATGAGCAGTTCTTC
V: TRBV6-5; size: once; J: TRBJ1-2; D: -; CDR3: CASGVSGADYGYTF; DNA: TGTGCCAGCGGGGTGTCAGGGGCCGACTATGGCTACACCTTC
V: TRBV18; size: once; J: TRBJ1-4; D: -; CDR3: CASSPRENNEKLFF; DNA: TGTGCCAGCTCACCAAGGGAGAACAATGAAAAACTGTTTTTT
V: TRBV5-4; size: -; J: TRBJ1-2; D: TRBD1; CDR3: CASSFRDRDGYTF; DNA: TGTGCCAGCAGCTTCCGGGACAGGGATGGCTACACCTTC
V: TRBV2; size: -; J: TRBJ1-1; D: TRBD1; CDR3: CASSARQGMNTEAFF; DNA: TGTGCCAGCAGTGCCCGACAGGGTATGAACACTGAAGCTTTCTTT
V: TRBV6-1; size: -; J: TRBJ2-2; D: -; CDR3: CASSEMLWAAETAGELFF; DNA: TGTGCCAGCAGTGAAATGTTGTGGGCCGCTGAGACAGCCGGGGAGCTGTTTTTT
V: TRBV3-1/TRBV3-2; size: -; J: TRBJ1-5; D: -; CDR3: CASSQSWTDTDQPQHF; DNA: TGTGCCAGCAGCCAGAGTTGGACAGACACCGATCAGCCCCAGCATTTT
V: TRBV11-1; size: few; J: TRBJ2-3; D: TRBD2; CDR3: CASSSTSGGAGDTQYF; DNA: TGTGCCAGCAGCTCTACTAGCGGGGGGGCCGGAGATACGCAGTATTTT
V: TRBV10-3; size: -; J: TRBJ2-7; D: TRBD1; CDR3: CAISESTGEVHEQYF; DNA: TGTGCCATCAGTGAGTCTACAGGGGAAGTCCACGAGCAGTACTTC
V: TRBV3-1/TRBV3-2; size: once; J: TRBJ2-5; D: -; CDR3: CASSQDLGEKETQYF; DNA: TGTGCCAGCAGCCAAGATCTTGGTGAGAAAGAGACCCAGTACTTC
V: TRBV19; size: -; J: TRBJ2-1; D: TRBD1; CDR3: CASSIGSGQGPYNEQFF; DNA: TGTGCCAGTAGTATAGGGTCCGGACAGGGCCCCTACAATGAGCAGTTCTTC
V: TRBV11-2; size: -; J: TRBJ2-1; D: -; CDR3: CASSLGLLNEQFF; DNA: TGTGCCAGCAGCTTAGGACTACTCAATGAGCAGTTCTTC
V: TRBV5-1; size: -; J: TRBJ1-2; D: -; CDR3: CASSLEGARHYGYTF; DNA: TGCGCCAGCAGCTTGGAAGGGGCCCGGCACTATGGCTACACCTTC